These 3 T cell receptor beta chains originate from one sample sequenced in a study of regulatory T cells in long-lasting Graves disease. According to the study, TCR beta libraries were built with iRepertoire HTBI primers and CDR3-region Arm-PCR. TCRdb recomputed calls from the multiplex PCR reads with MiXCR, one row per CDR3 protein. Among around 240,000 distinct CDR3 sequences listed, 15% to 20% were seen once. Time point here: newly diagnosed GD, antithyroid drugs for less than 3 months. There was RNA extracted from PBMCs, and the TCR library was made from it. This same sample was also part of a study on T cells in Graves' hyperthyroidism and ophthalmopathy.

Sample: peripheral blood mononuclear cells (PBMCs), taken at new diagnosis, from a patient treated with antithyroid drugs. These receptors all stem from a woman in her thirties with Graves disease.

This clonotype occurred many times. The V call is TRBV2, the J call TRBJ2-5, with TRBD2 matching over 11 bases. The length of the CDR3 is 15 residues. Germline CDR1 is SNHLY and CDR2 is FYNNEI. The trim removed 2 bases at V and 6 bases at J, leaving 5 bases unmatched. The CDR3 bases are TGTGCCAGCAGTGAATCGGTAGCGGGGGGGAAGACCCAGTACTTC. Residues: CASSESVAGGKTQYF. The full variable domain, its missing parts supplied by reference TRBV2 and TRBJ2-5, is EPEVTQTPSHQVTQMGQEVILRCVPISNHLYFYWYRQILGQKVEFLVSFYNNEISEKSEIFDDQFSVERPDGSNFTLKIRSTKLEDSAMYFCASSESVAGGKTQYFGPGTRLLVL.

On this clonotype itself: A read error may explain this, as a much larger clone is one base away. The rearrangement links TRBV19 to TRBJ1-1; the D is unclear. This CDR3 is built from 11 residues. CDR1 and CDR2 from the germline V gene are LNHDA and SQIVND (reference sequence). The CDR3 sequence: CASRQTTEALF. The CDR3 DNA reads TGTGCCAGTAGACAGACCACTGAAGCTCTCTTT.

This chain uses TRBV19 with TRBJ2-7; D gene ambiguous. With 1 base removed from V and 3 bases from J, the gap between germline ends came to 4 bases. The CDR3 contains 12 residues. The germline gives CDR1 LNHDA, CDR2 SQIVND (reference sequence). The DNA for the CDR3 is TGTGCCAGTAGTATAGGGGGCTACGAGCAGTACTTC. Its protein is CASSIGGYEQYF.